This TCR beta chain was identified during a study of T-cell memory formation after mild COVID-19 (dated by TCRdb to the early 2020s). The study in broad terms: TCR sequence clusters from the two donors were found to be largely donor specific. The cohort comprised two young, previously healthy adult volunteers, one female and one male. Longitudinal TCRalpha and TCRbeta repertoire sequencing tracked T-cell clones expanding and contracting after mild COVID-19 in two donors.

The sequencing machine was an Illumina NovaSeq 6000. TCRalpha and TCRbeta cDNA libraries were built by 5'RACE with constant-segment primers, adding sample barcodes and unique molecular identifiers. Trizol reagent was used to extract RNA from every sample. The libraries were amplified in two PCR steps, and the second step added a second sample barcode and Illumina TruSeq adapters. Sequencing of libraries was performed on an Illumina NovaSeq with 2 x 150 bp paired-end reads. In the source study's methods: Demultiplexing of reads and collapsing into UMI-guided consensus sequences were performed with migec v1.2.7. Using mixcr v2.1.11, UMI consensuses were aligned to TRA and TRB V and J templates and then assembled into clonotypes. A clonotype was counted as expanded or contracted only if both edgeR and NoisET called the change significant, with noise models trained on biological replicates. edgeR calls used a false discovery rate-adjusted p below 0.01 and a log2 fold-change threshold of 1. PCA with hierarchical clustering of max-normalized trajectories of the 1000 most abundant clonotypes was used as exploratory dynamics analysis. Separately sequenced CD4+ and CD8+ repertoires were used to assign the CD4 or CD8 phenotype of responding clones. Through fastp at Q25 and MiXCR, TCRdb rebuilt clones from the public reads, retaining in-frame beta chains. For every CDR3 protein sequence, its rows merge into one entry that carries the most common genes and DNA. In this record, the V and J calls reflect TCRdb's handling and not the investigators' own analysis. Counted in this sample were hundreds of thousands of distinct CDR3 sequences; around 17% of them appeared once. The ten largest account for around 12% of the sample.

With respect to this clonotype: The antigen it binds to is not known. No base quality information exists; no much larger clone differs at one position.

Ficoll-Paque density gradient centrifugation was used to isolate PBMCs. Findings and caveats that apply to the study as a whole: Some responding clones were detected in pre-infection memory, suggesting pre-existing cross-reactive memory T cells joined the SARS-CoV-2 response. Clones contracting from day 15 to 85 had balanced CD4/CD8 phenotypes, while a second wave expanding from day 15 to 37 was biased towards CD4+. Only a couple of mild cases were covered in the study, and larger cohorts including severe cases with pre-infection samples were considered necessary. Whether the second-wave clones peaking on day 37 were SARS-CoV-2 specific was not confirmed. Contracting CD4+ clones turned up mainly in the CM and EM memory subsets, whereas EMRA was where CD8+ clones were enriched.

Material for sequencing was PBMCs or a T cell subset sorted from them (not recorded which). This receptor was obtained from an adult woman who had mild COVID-19 (a few samples of this study predate the infection). The sample titles of this study are shuffled in the database, so cell type and time point are left out; the donor was told from shared clones.

The nucleotide sequence is given as TGTGCCAGCAGCACCGACCGGAACACCGGGGAGCTGTTTTTT. Protein translation: CASSTDRNTGELFF. The chain is assembled from TRBV7-2 and TRBJ2-2, with no confidently assigned D gene. Trimming takes 5 bases from V and 1 base from J, and the germline ends sit 8 bases apart. CDR1 is given as SGHTA and CDR2 as FQGNSA, both from the germline V gene. The CDR3 goes from the cysteine to the phenylalanine over 14 residues. Of all the DNA, just the CDR3 is kept, 42 bases in frame from base 1.